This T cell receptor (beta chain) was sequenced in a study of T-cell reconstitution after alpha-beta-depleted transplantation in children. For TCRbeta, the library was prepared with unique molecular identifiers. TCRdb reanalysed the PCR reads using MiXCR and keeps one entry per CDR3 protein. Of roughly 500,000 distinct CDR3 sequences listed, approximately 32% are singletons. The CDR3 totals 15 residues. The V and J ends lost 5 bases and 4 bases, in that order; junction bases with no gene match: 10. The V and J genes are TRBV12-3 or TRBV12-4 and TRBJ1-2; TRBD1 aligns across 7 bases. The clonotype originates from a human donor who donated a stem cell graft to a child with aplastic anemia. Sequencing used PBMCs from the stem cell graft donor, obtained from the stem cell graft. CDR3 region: CASSPDRTYFYGYTF. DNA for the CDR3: TGTGCCAGCAGTCCGGACAGGACTTACTTCTATGGCTACACCTTC.